Below are 10 T cell receptor beta chains sequenced from a single sample in a study of T cell responses to AZD1222 COVID-19 vaccine. Sequenced by immunoSEQ multiplex PCR; TCRdb stores in-frame clones only, minus some. The table includes around 140,000 clones, roughly 86% detected once. The source was peripheral blood, collected 28 days after the second dose of the MenACWY control vaccine. The receptor source for this set is an adult who received the MenACWY meningococcal vaccine as a control.

This chain uses TRBV11-3 with TRBJ2-2, with 7 bases lining up with TRBD2. The CDR3 covers 15 residues. J was trimmed by 3 bases and V by 8 bases; bases with no gene match: 9. Per germline, CDR1 SGHNT and CDR2 YENEEA. The CDR3 sequence: CASGGGAVDTGELFF. The CDR3 DNA sequence: TGTGCCAGCGGGGGGGGAGCGGTCGACACCGGGGAGCTGTTTTTT. Filled out from reference TRBV11-3 and TRBJ2-2, the complete variable domain reads EAGVVQSPRYKIIEKKQPVAFWCNPISGHNTLYWYLQNLGQGPELLIRYENEEAVDDSQLPKDRFSAERLKGVDSTLKIQPAELGDSAVYLCASGGGAVDTGELFFGEGSRLTVL.

The chain couples TRBV7-9 to TRBJ2-3, with D possibly TRBD2 on 6 matching bases. Germline CDR1 is SEHNR and CDR2 is FQNEAQ (reference sequence). Between the trimmed V and J ends, which lost 3 bases and 0 bases, there was a span of 10 bases. The CDR3 sequence is 15 residues long. CDR3 nucleotide sequence: TGTGCCAGCAGCTTTGCGGGATCCAGCACAGATACGCAGTATTTT. Translation: CASSFAGSSTDTQYF. The full variable domain, completed using reference TRBV7-9 and TRBJ2-3, is DTGVSQNPRHKITKRGQNVTFRCDPISEHNRLYWYRQTLGQGPEFLTYFQNEAQLEKSRLLSDRFSAERPKGSFSTLEIQRTEQGDSAMYLCASSFAGSSTDTQYFGPGTRLTVL.

The chain is built from TRBV24-1 and TRBJ2-3; TRBD1 agrees at 7 bases. This CDR3 is 16 amino acids long. CDR1 KGHDR and CDR2 SFDVKD come from the germline V gene. J was trimmed by 3 bases and V by 3 bases; bases with no gene match: 8. CDR3 sequence (DNA): TGTGCCACCAGTGATCCTCCGTCCAGGGGGACAGATACGCAGTATTTT. Translating gives CATSDPPSRGTDTQYF.

The V call is TRBV3-1 (or the pseudogene TRBV3-2), the J call TRBJ1-4; weak D call: TRBD1 (5 bases). The CDR3 consists of 14 residues. V was cut by 1 base and J by 9 bases, with 12 bases left in between. CDR1 is LGHDT and CDR2 is YNNKEL in the germline V gene (reference sequence). CDR3 region: CASSQAGQGQKLFF. In DNA form, the CDR3 reads TGTGCCAGCAGCCAAGCGGGCCAGGGTCAAAAACTGTTTTTT.

The table lists this clone with a count of one. The rearrangement joins TRBV9 to TRBJ2-1; D ambiguous. CDR3 length equals 12 residues. Trimming pared 0 bases from V and 6 bases from J, leaving 4 bases between. Per the germline V gene, CDR1 is SGDLS and CDR2 is YYNGEE. The CDR3 region is CASSVETNEQFF. CDR3 coding DNA: TGTGCCAGCAGCGTAGAAACCAATGAGCAGTTCTTC.

J is TRBJ1-4 and V is TRBV11-2; D gene uncertain. The CDR3 contains 14 residues. Trimming pared 5 bases from V and 7 bases from J, leaving 14 bases between. Germline CDR1 is SGHAT and CDR2 is FQNNGV. As DNA, the CDR3 is TGTGCCAGCAGCCTTGCCCCGAAGAGTGAAAAACTGTTTTTT. As protein: CASSLAPKSEKLFF.

The V and J genes are TRBV4-3 and TRBJ1-4; D might be TRBD1 (5 bases). V was pared by 3 bases and J by 6 bases, with 14 bases between. Germline lookup yields CDR1 LGHNA and CDR2 YSLEER. This CDR3 has 15 residues. The CDR3: CASSQLAQGDEKLFF. The CDR3, as DNA: TGCGCCAGCAGCCAGCTAGCGCAGGGAGATGAAAAACTGTTTTTT.

The V and J genes are TRBV5-5 and TRBJ1-4; D is undetermined. V was shortened by 2 bases and J by 0 bases, with 11 bases between the two germline ends. This CDR3 contains 16 residues. Germline CDR1 reads SGHKS; CDR2 reads YYEKEE (reference sequence). CDR3 sequence: CASSFLRLATNEKLFF. In DNA form, the CDR3 reads TGTGCCAGCAGCTTTCTTCGCCTTGCAACTAATGAAAAACTGTTTTTT.

CDR3 nucleotide sequence: TGTGCCAGCGGCGAAGGGACTAGCGGGATGAGGGAGACCCAGTACTTC. This gives the protein CASGEGTSGMRETQYF. This chain joins TRBV3-1 (or the pseudogene TRBV3-2) and TRBJ2-5; 13 bases are shared with TRBD2. The CDR3 has 16 amino acids. Germline V CDR1 and CDR2: LGHDT, YNNKEL (reference sequence). The V gene end was trimmed by 8 bases and the J gene end by 5 bases; junction bases not matched to a gene: 11.

The chain joins TRBV7-2 to TRBJ2-1; D is ambiguous. This CDR3 comprises 14 residues. Trimming left V 1 base short and J 5 bases short, with 9 bases between. Germline loops: CDR1 SGHTA, CDR2 FQGNSA. The CDR3 coding sequence is TGTGCCAGCAGCTTAGACCAGGTCGACAATGAGCAGTTCTTC. Encoded protein: CASSLDQVDNEQFF.